Listed below are T cell receptor beta chains from one sample, sequenced in a study of T cell clonotyping in hematopoietic cell transplantation. Sequencing used immunoSEQ multiplex PCR; TCRdb keeps in-frame clones, though not all of them. The top ten hold around 1.7% of the sample, which has about 69,000 clones, about 96% seen once. The material sequenced was peripheral blood mononuclear cells, taken before stem cell transplant. The receptors here all came from a woman between 50 and 59 years old with acute myeloid leukemia. Some clones in this sample may be carry-over from other donors' samples. Both conserved end residues are part of each CDR3. D genes are given only for firm matches. Some rows mark clone size as missing; the rest say once, few, many or name a class of expanded clone.

d_call	j_call	clone_size	v_call	cdr3_nt	cdr3_aa
.	TRBJ2-7	.	TRBV5-1	TGCGCCAGCAGCTCGGAAGGTACCTACGAGCAGTACTTC	CASSSEGTYEQYF
.	TRBJ1-4	once	TRBV6-1	TGTGCCAGCAGTGTGGCCATACCTTTTGCAACTAATGAAAAACTGTTTTTT	CASSVAIPFATNEKLFF
.	TRBJ2-1	.	TRBV5-1	TGCGCCAGCAGCTTGCCCGCCGAGGGTCCCTACAATGAGCAGTTCTTC	CASSLPAEGPYNEQFF
TRBD1	TRBJ1-4	.	TRBV28	TGTGCCAGCAGTACAAAGGGACAGCTTAATGAAAAACTGTTTTTT	CASSTKGQLNEKLFF
.	TRBJ2-7	.	TRBV19	TGTGCCAGTAGCGGGACGCGCTACTCCTACGAGCAGTACTTC	CASSGTRYSYEQYF
.	TRBJ2-3	.	TRBV4-1	TGCGCCAGCAGCCAACGAGCGGTAGACACAGATACGCAGTATTTT	CASSQRAVDTDTQYF
TRBD2	TRBJ2-5	.	TRBV6-1	TGTGCCAGCATCAAAAGCGGGGGTTTGGAGACCCAGTACTTC	CASIKSGGLETQYF
.	TRBJ2-5	.	TRBV7-9	TGTGCCAGCAGCCCCATGATAGTCTCGGAGACCCAGTACTTC	CASSPMIVSETQYF
TRBD1	TRBJ1-1	.	TRBV29-1	TGCAGCGGGCGGAGGGGGCGTTGGACTGAAGCTTTCTTT	CSGRRGRWTEAFF
TRBD1	TRBJ2-2	.	TRBV11-3	TGTGCCAGCAGCTCCGGACAGGGGACAGACACCGGGGAGCTGTTTTTT	CASSSGQGTDTGELFF
.	TRBJ2-7	.	TRBV5-8	TGTGCCAGCAGCCTCGATTCCCACGGACCCTCCGAGCAGTACTTC	CASSLDSHGPSEQYF
TRBD1	TRBJ1-1	.	TRBV7-8	TGTGCCAGCAGCTCCCGAGACAGGGGGCTGGAGTCGAACACTGAAGCTTTCTTT	CASSSRDRGLESNTEAFF
.	TRBJ2-5	.	TRBV4-1	TGCGCCAGCAGCCAAGAATTGGCTAGCGGAGGGGGCCAGTACTTC	CASSQELASGGGQYF
.	TRBJ1-1	.	TRBV2	TGTGCCAGCATGGGGGACTGGGGCACTGAAGCTTTCTTT	CASMGDWGTEAFF
TRBD1	TRBJ1-2	.	TRBV4-1	TGCGCCAGCAGCCAAGCCATACAGGGGGCAAGTAATGGCTACACCTTC	CASSQAIQGASNGYTF
.	TRBJ2-3	.	TRBV11-2	TGTGCCAGCAGCCGTAGCTTCGGGGATACGCAGTATTTT	CASSRSFGDTQYF
TRBD2	TRBJ2-7	.	TRBV27	TGTGCCAGCAGTTTTGCGGGGGACGACGAGCAGTACTTC	CASSFAGDDEQYF
.	TRBJ2-2	.	TRBV30	TGTGCCTGGAGAGCAGGGTACACCGGGGAGCTGTTTTTT	CAWRAGYTGELFF
.	TRBJ1-2	.	TRBV20-1	TGCAGTGCCCTCGGACAGTATGGCTACACCTTC	CSALGQYGYTF
.	TRBJ1-2	.	TRBV20-1	TGCAGTGCTAGAGGGCCCGATGGCTACACCTTC	CSARGPDGYTF
.	TRBJ2-7	.	TRBV7-9	TGTGCCAGCAGCTCCCCCTATACGGACTACGAGCAGTACTTC	CASSSPYTDYEQYF
TRBD1	TRBJ2-7	.	TRBV11-2	TGTGCCAGCAGCAGGGACAGGGGCCCCTACGAGCAGTACTTC	CASSRDRGPYEQYF
TRBD2	TRBJ2-1	.	TRBV29-1	TGCAGCGTGGACGGACTAGATGAAGCCTACAATGAGCAGTTCTTC	CSVDGLDEAYNEQFF
TRBD1	TRBJ1-2	.	TRBV29-1	TGCAGCGTTGTGCCAGGGGGCCTCTATGGCTACACCTTC	CSVVPGGLYGYTF
.	TRBJ1-1	.	TRBV2	TGTGCCAGCAGTGACGAGCTGGCCACTGAAGCTTTCTTT	CASSDELATEAFF
.	TRBJ1-1	.	TRBV20-1	TGCAGTGCTAACTTTGGCACTGAAGCTTTCTTT	CSANFGTEAFF
TRBD2	TRBJ2-7	once	TRBV4-1	TGCGCCAGCGGACTAGCGTTAAACGACGAGCAGTACTTC	CASGLALNDEQYF
.	TRBJ2-4	.	TRBV5-6	TGTGCCAGCAGTCTTCAGGGGTCTGGCAAAAACATTCAGTACTTC	CASSLQGSGKNIQYF
.	TRBJ2-1	.	TRBV28	TGTGCCAGCAGTTCTTTAGGTTACCGGGGGAGGCGCGAGCAGTTCTTC	CASSSLGYRGRREQFF
TRBD1	TRBJ2-7	.	TRBV2	TGTGCCACCGCTTCCGGGACAGGGGTAGGCGAGCAGTACTTC	CATASGTGVGEQYF
.	TRBJ2-2	.	TRBV2	TGTGCCAGCATTGTGAACCGGGCGGGGGAGCTGTTTTTT	CASIVNRAGELFF
.	TRBJ2-3	.	TRBV5-1	TGCGCCAGCAGCGTAAAAACCGGGGAAATCACAGATACGCAGTATTTT	CASSVKTGEITDTQYF
.	TRBJ2-1	.	TRBV29-1	TGCAGCCACAGGCGCCCCTACAATGAGCAGTTCTTC	CSHRRPYNEQFF
.	TRBJ1-1	.	TRBV5-4	TGTGCCAGCAGCTTGGCCGAAAGAATTGAAGCTTTCTTT	CASSLAERIEAFF
.	TRBJ1-1	.	TRBV19	TGTGCCAGTAGGGGCGGGAGCAGGAGGACTGAAGCTTTCTTT	CASRGGSRRTEAFF
.	TRBJ1-4	.	TRBV7-9	TGTGCCAGCAGCTCCAGGGGTGAAAAACTGTTTTTT	CASSSRGEKLFF
.	TRBJ2-5	.	TRBV27	TGTGCCAGCAGTTTTGTGGGAGCTCAAGAGACCCAGTACTTC	CASSFVGAQETQYF
.	TRBJ1-4	.	TRBV11-3	TGTGCCAGCAGCTTTAGACCAGGGTCTCAACTGTTTTTT	CASSFRPGSQLFF
.	TRBJ2-2	.	TRBV10-1	TGCGCCAGCAGTGACAGGGACACCGGGGAGCTGTTTTTT	CASSDRDTGELFF
.	TRBJ2-5	.	TRBV7-7	TGTGCTAGCAGCCGGACAACCTCGATAGAGACCCAGTACTTC	CASSRTTSIETQYF
TRBD2	TRBJ2-5	.	TRBV7-2	TGTGCCAGCACCTCCGGGACTAGCGGGAGGGAGACCCAGTACTTC	CASTSGTSGRETQYF